A selection of T cell receptor beta chains follows, all from one sample in a study of blood T cell repertoires in COVID-19. The assay was immunoSEQ multiplex PCR, and TCRdb's table has in-frame clones only and misses some. The sample has approximately 360,000 clones, around 90% seen once. Sequenced material: peripheral blood. The source is a man between 18 and 35 years old with active or convalescent COVID-19. CDR3s include the opening cysteine and the closing phenylalanine or tryptophan. Each record gives: J gene, V gene, D gene, clone size, CDR3 protein, CDR3 DNA. D genes are given only for firm matches. Not every row has a clone size; where given, it reads once, few, many or a size class.

J: TRBJ1-5
V: TRBV14
D: -
size: few
CDR3: CASSQGGTPAGQPQHF
DNA: TGTGCCAGCAGCCAAGGGGGCACTCCAGCTGGGCAGCCCCAGCATTTT

J: TRBJ2-7
V: TRBV5-6
D: TRBD2
size: -
CDR3: CASSPGASGVFYEQYF
DNA: TGTGCCAGCTCACCGGGAGCTAGCGGGGTTTTCTACGAGCAGTACTTC

J: TRBJ1-4
V: TRBV7-2
D: -
size: -
CDR3: CASSPRLGTNEKLFF
DNA: TGTGCCAGCAGTCCTAGGTTGGGTACTAATGAAAAACTGTTTTTT

J: TRBJ2-1
V: TRBV20-1
D: TRBD2
size: -
CDR3: CSASWRERYNEQFF
DNA: TGCAGTGCTAGTTGGCGGGAGCGATACAATGAGCAGTTCTTC

J: TRBJ2-7
V: TRBV29-1
D: -
size: -
CDR3: CSVAPEGEF
DNA: TGCAGCGTGGCTCCAGAGGGGGAGTTC

J: TRBJ2-1
V: TRBV6-2/TRBV6-3
D: TRBD2
size: -
CDR3: CASSPSERGGRSSYNEQFF
DNA: TGTGCCAGCAGCCCCTCGGAGCGGGGGGGCCGTTCCTCCTACAATGAGCAGTTCTTC

J: TRBJ2-7
V: TRBV4-3
D: TRBD2
size: -
CDR3: CASSQAGGTVYEQYF
DNA: TGCGCCAGCAGCCAAGCGGGGGGGACGGTCTACGAGCAGTACTTC

J: TRBJ2-7
V: TRBV12-5
D: -
size: -
CDR3: CASGLGFGSSYEQYF
DNA: TGTGCTAGTGGTTTAGGCTTCGGGAGCTCCTACGAGCAGTACTTC

J: TRBJ2-5
V: TRBV7-2
D: TRBD1
size: -
CDR3: CASSPFGTGVTVRKTQYF
DNA: TGTGCCAGCAGCCCCTTCGGGACAGGGGTGACTGTGAGGAAGACCCAGTACTTC

J: TRBJ1-1
V: TRBV7-2
D: -
size: -
CDR3: CASRRPGTNTEAFF
DNA: TGTGCCAGCAGACGCCCGGGAACGAACACTGAAGCTTTCTTT

J: TRBJ1-1
V: TRBV7-3
D: -
size: -
CDR3: CASPYSKRGGSCEAFF
DNA: TGTGCCAGCCCATACTCCAAACGGGGAGGCTCCTGTGAAGCTTTCTTT

J: TRBJ1-4
V: TRBV6-1
D: TRBD1
size: -
CDR3: CASSDRQGYNEKLFF
DNA: TGTGCCAGCAGTGATCGACAGGGATATAACGAAAAACTGTTTTTT

J: TRBJ2-5
V: TRBV3-1/TRBV3-2
D: TRBD2
size: -
CDR3: CASSQGEGGAETQYF
DNA: TGTGCCAGCAGCCAAGGGGAGGGAGGGGCTGAGACCCAGTACTTC

J: TRBJ2-7
V: TRBV7-8
D: TRBD1
size: -
CDR3: CASSYLPGTGGSYEQYF
DNA: TGTGCCAGCAGCTACCTCCCCGGGACAGGGGGTTCCTACGAGCAGTACTTC

J: TRBJ1-5
V: TRBV19
D: -
size: -
CDR3: CASKKLDSPRDQPQHF
DNA: TGTGCCAGTAAGAAATTGGACAGTCCCCGTGATCAGCCCCAGCATTTT

J: TRBJ1-5
V: TRBV20-1
D: -
size: -
CDR3: CSARAFSSQPQHF
DNA: TGCAGTGCTCGTGCTTTCTCGAGTCAGCCCCAGCATTTT

J: TRBJ2-2
V: TRBV6-6
D: -
size: -
CDR3: CARSGGQGLSGELFF
DNA: TGTGCCAGAAGCGGGGGACAGGGTTTGAGCGGGGAGCTGTTTTTT